This T cell receptor beta chain originates from a study of CD8+CD57+ T cells in acquired aplastic anemia. Study at large: An average of 3.2 ug of DNA was obtained from sorted CD4+ and CD8+ cells.

Researchers used genomic DNA as the template to profile TCR beta VDJ and CDR3. MiXCR, applied by TCRdb to the reads, yields one record per CDR3 protein. The table shows some 150,000 distinct CDR3 sequences, with 41% occurring only once. Germline V gives CDR1 LNHNV, CDR2 YYDKDF (reference sequence). V was shortened by 6 bases and J by 2 bases, with 11 bases between the two germline ends. The CDR3 totals 13 residues. Sequenced input: sorted CD4+, CD8+, or CD8+CD57+ T cells (not recorded which) from PBMCs. This sequence originates from a human donor in good health, serving as a control. V usage is TRBV15 and J usage is TRBJ2-7, with a tentative D call TRBD2 (6 bases). The CDR3 bases are TGTGCCACCAGTGCGGGGTCCGCCTACGAGCAGTACTTC. Translated: CATSAGSAYEQYF. Looking up the rest from reference TRBV15 and TRBJ2-7 gives the full variable domain: DAMVIQNPRYQVTQFGKPVTLSCSQTLNHNVMYWYQQKSSQAPKLLFHYYDKDFNNEADTPDNFQSRRPNTSFCFLDIRSPGLGDTAMYLCATSAGSAYEQYFGPGTRLTVT.